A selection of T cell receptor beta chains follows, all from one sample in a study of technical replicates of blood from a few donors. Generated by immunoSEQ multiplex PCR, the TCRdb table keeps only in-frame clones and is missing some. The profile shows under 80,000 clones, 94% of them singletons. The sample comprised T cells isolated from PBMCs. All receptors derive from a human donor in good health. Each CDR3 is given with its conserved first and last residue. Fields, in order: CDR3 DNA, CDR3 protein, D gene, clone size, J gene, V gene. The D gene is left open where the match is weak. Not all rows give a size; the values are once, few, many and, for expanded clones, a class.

CDR3 DNA: TGTGCCAGCAGCTCGCGAGAGCAACCCTACGAGCAGTACTTC; CDR3 protein: CASSSREQPYEQYF; D gene: -; clone size: -; J gene: TRBJ2-7; V gene: TRBV11-3
CDR3 DNA: TGTGCCAGCAGCTCAACAGGTACTAACACTGAAGCTTTCTTT; CDR3 protein: CASSSTGTNTEAFF; D gene: -; clone size: few; J gene: TRBJ1-1; V gene: TRBV6-4
CDR3 DNA: TGTGCCAGCAGCCACGACTATGCGAACACCGGGGAGCTGTTTTTT; CDR3 protein: CASSHDYANTGELFF; D gene: -; clone size: once; J gene: TRBJ2-2; V gene: TRBV28
CDR3 DNA: TGTGCCAGCAGCAATGAGGACAGGGTTCGGTTCCTCGGGGAGCTGTTTTTT; CDR3 protein: CASSNEDRVRFLGELFF; D gene: -; clone size: -; J gene: TRBJ2-2; V gene: TRBV21-1
CDR3 DNA: TGTGCCAGCAGTTACTCGAGAGGGGGGGACACTGAAGCTTTCTTT; CDR3 protein: CASSYSRGGDTEAFF; D gene: -; clone size: -; J gene: TRBJ1-1; V gene: TRBV6-5
CDR3 DNA: TGTGCCACCAGCAGAGTGGCAGAGGAGGGGACCCAGTACTTC; CDR3 protein: CATSRVAEEGTQYF; D gene: -; clone size: -; J gene: TRBJ2-5; V gene: TRBV15
CDR3 DNA: TGTGCCAGCAGTCGGGGGTACAATGAGCAGTTCTTC; CDR3 protein: CASSRGYNEQFF; D gene: -; clone size: -; J gene: TRBJ2-1; V gene: TRBV6-1
CDR3 DNA: TGTGCCAGCAGCTTAGAAGCGGGGATACTCTCCTACGAGCAGTACTTC; CDR3 protein: CASSLEAGILSYEQYF; D gene: TRBD2; clone size: -; J gene: TRBJ2-7; V gene: TRBV5-8
CDR3 DNA: TGCACCAGGATATGGGGACAGAATTCACCCCTCCACTTT; CDR3 protein: CTRIWGQNSPLHF; D gene: -; clone size: once; J gene: TRBJ1-6; V gene: TRBV1
CDR3 DNA: TGTGCCTGGAGCCCAGGACTACCTCTCGAGCAGTACTTC; CDR3 protein: CAWSPGLPLEQYF; D gene: -; clone size: -; J gene: TRBJ2-7; V gene: TRBV30
CDR3 DNA: TGCGCCAGCAGCCCGGGACTGAAAGAGACCCAGTACTTC; CDR3 protein: CASSPGLKETQYF; D gene: -; clone size: -; J gene: TRBJ2-5; V gene: TRBV5-1
CDR3 DNA: TGTGCCAGCAGCAAATGGCTGGGACAGTCGATGAGAAATGAGCAGTTCTTC; CDR3 protein: CASSKWLGQSMRNEQFF; D gene: -; clone size: -; J gene: TRBJ2-1; V gene: TRBV21-1
CDR3 DNA: TGTGCCAGCAGTCCCGATCTAGCGGGAGCGGTGCAAGAGACCCAGTACTTC; CDR3 protein: CASSPDLAGAVQETQYF; D gene: TRBD2; clone size: -; J gene: TRBJ2-5; V gene: TRBV27
CDR3 DNA: TGTGCCAGCAGTCACCAACAGACCGCAGATACGCAGTATTTT; CDR3 protein: CASSHQQTADTQYF; D gene: -; clone size: -; J gene: TRBJ2-3; V gene: TRBV6-5
CDR3 DNA: TGTGCCAGCAGCCCTAGGCAGGGCGGCGGCTACACCTTC; CDR3 protein: CASSPRQGGGYTF; D gene: -; clone size: few; J gene: TRBJ1-2; V gene: TRBV7-2
CDR3 DNA: TGTGCCAGCAGCTTAACCCCCGGCGGGGGCAACTATGGCTACACCTTC; CDR3 protein: CASSLTPGGGNYGYTF; D gene: -; clone size: -; J gene: TRBJ1-2; V gene: TRBV7-3
CDR3 DNA: TGTGCCAGCAGCTACAGGGATTTGGAAGCTTTCTTT; CDR3 protein: CASSYRDLEAFF; D gene: -; clone size: -; J gene: TRBJ1-1; V gene: TRBV5-8
CDR3 DNA: TGCGCCAGCAGCGCTCCAGGGCGATTCTTTTACAATGAGCAGTTCTTC; CDR3 protein: CASSAPGRFFYNEQFF; D gene: -; clone size: -; J gene: TRBJ2-1; V gene: TRBV4-1
CDR3 DNA: TGCGCCAGCAGCCCCGGAGACAGGGGGCTCGAGGGCTACACCTTC; CDR3 protein: CASSPGDRGLEGYTF; D gene: TRBD1; clone size: once; J gene: TRBJ1-2; V gene: TRBV5-1
CDR3 DNA: TGTGCCATCCGACTGGCGAACACCGGGGAGCTGTTTTTT; CDR3 protein: CAIRLANTGELFF; D gene: -; clone size: once; J gene: TRBJ2-2; V gene: TRBV13
CDR3 DNA: TGCAGCGGAGTAACGGACAGGGCACACGGCTACACCTTC; CDR3 protein: CSGVTDRAHGYTF; D gene: TRBD1; clone size: -; J gene: TRBJ1-2; V gene: TRBV29-1
CDR3 DNA: TGCGCCAGCAGTGAGTCCTCTGGACTAGCGGGAGGGCTGGGAGAGACCCAGTACTTC; CDR3 protein: CASSESSGLAGGLGETQYF; D gene: TRBD2; clone size: once; J gene: TRBJ2-5; V gene: TRBV10-1
CDR3 DNA: TGTGCTGGAGGGGCCCCGGACACCGGGGAGCTGTTTTTT; CDR3 protein: CAGGAPDTGELFF; D gene: -; clone size: once; J gene: TRBJ2-2; V gene: TRBV28
CDR3 DNA: TGCGCCAGCAGCGAATTAAGGCAGGACTCAGAGACCCAGTACTTC; CDR3 protein: CASSELRQDSETQYF; D gene: -; clone size: -; J gene: TRBJ2-5; V gene: TRBV5-1
CDR3 DNA: TGTGCCAGCAGCCAAGATCCCCCGAACCCGGGTCAGCCCCAGCATTTT; CDR3 protein: CASSQDPPNPGQPQHF; D gene: -; clone size: -; J gene: TRBJ1-5; V gene: TRBV4-2
CDR3 DNA: TGTGCCAGCAGCTTAGCGACAGGGGCCGACAATGAGCAGTTCTTC; CDR3 protein: CASSLATGADNEQFF; D gene: TRBD1; clone size: once; J gene: TRBJ2-1; V gene: TRBV7-6
CDR3 DNA: TGTGCCAGCAGCCGGGGGGCCAACTATGGCTACACCTTC; CDR3 protein: CASSRGANYGYTF; D gene: -; clone size: once; J gene: TRBJ1-2; V gene: TRBV25-1
CDR3 DNA: TGTGCCAGTAGTATGGGCTGGGCCAGGGGCAGAGGCTACACCTTC; CDR3 protein: CASSMGWARGRGYTF; D gene: -; clone size: -; J gene: TRBJ1-2; V gene: TRBV19
CDR3 DNA: TGTGCCAGCAGAGCCTATAGCGGGGTACACTACGAGCAGTACTTC; CDR3 protein: CASRAYSGVHYEQYF; D gene: TRBD2; clone size: -; J gene: TRBJ2-7; V gene: TRBV6-5
CDR3 DNA: TGTGCCAGCAGTCTCCAGGGCGAGCAGTACTTC; CDR3 protein: CASSLQGEQYF; D gene: -; clone size: -; J gene: TRBJ2-7; V gene: TRBV28
CDR3 DNA: TGCGCCAGCAGTCCATTTGTCGGGAACACTGAAGCTTTCTTT; CDR3 protein: CASSPFVGNTEAFF; D gene: -; clone size: once; J gene: TRBJ1-1; V gene: TRBV4-1
CDR3 DNA: TGTGCCTGGTTGGGGGCGCATGGGGAGCAGTACTTC; CDR3 protein: CAWLGAHGEQYF; D gene: -; clone size: -; J gene: TRBJ2-7; V gene: TRBV30
CDR3 DNA: TGTGCCAGCATTCCGGGGGGGCCTCAAGATGAGCAGTTCTTC; CDR3 protein: CASIPGGPQDEQFF; D gene: TRBD2; clone size: -; J gene: TRBJ2-1; V gene: TRBV6-1
CDR3 DNA: TGTGCCAGCACCCCTAGCGGGACGGAGGGCCCAGATACGCAGTATTTT; CDR3 protein: CASTPSGTEGPDTQYF; D gene: TRBD2; clone size: -; J gene: TRBJ2-3; V gene: TRBV28
CDR3 DNA: TGTGCCAGCAGTCCAGTAGCGGGATCCTACAATGAGCAGTTCTTC; CDR3 protein: CASSPVAGSYNEQFF; D gene: TRBD2; clone size: -; J gene: TRBJ2-1; V gene: TRBV6-1
CDR3 DNA: TGTGCCAGCAGTTCTCCGGGAAATGAAAAACTGTTTTTT; CDR3 protein: CASSSPGNEKLFF; D gene: -; clone size: -; J gene: TRBJ1-4; V gene: TRBV27
CDR3 DNA: TGTGCTAGTGGTTTGACAGGACGGCCCCAGCATTTT; CDR3 protein: CASGLTGRPQHF; D gene: -; clone size: -; J gene: TRBJ1-5; V gene: TRBV12-5
CDR3 DNA: TGTGCCAGCACTAGCCTCGGGATTCCCTACGAGCAGTACTTC; CDR3 protein: CASTSLGIPYEQYF; D gene: -; clone size: -; J gene: TRBJ2-7; V gene: TRBV28
CDR3 DNA: TGTGCCAGCAGCTTAGCTAGGACAGGGGGCTACGAGCAGTACTTC; CDR3 protein: CASSLARTGGYEQYF; D gene: TRBD1; clone size: -; J gene: TRBJ2-7; V gene: TRBV11-2
CDR3 DNA: TGTGCCATCACTAGGGACAGTTTCTCCTACGAGCAGTACTTC; CDR3 protein: CAITRDSFSYEQYF; D gene: TRBD1; clone size: -; J gene: TRBJ2-7; V gene: TRBV10-3
CDR3 DNA: TGTGCCAGTAGTATAGTGGGGGCAATAGCCATGAACACTGAAGCTTTCTTT; CDR3 protein: CASSIVGAIAMNTEAFF; D gene: -; clone size: -; J gene: TRBJ1-1; V gene: TRBV19
CDR3 DNA: TGTGCCAGCAGCTTGGCGGGGCGGGAGTGGGGGAACGAGCAGTACTTC; CDR3 protein: CASSLAGREWGNEQYF; D gene: TRBD2; clone size: -; J gene: TRBJ2-7; V gene: TRBV7-9
CDR3 DNA: TGTGCCAGCAGCTTAGATGGCCCTGAAGCTTTCTTT; CDR3 protein: CASSLDGPEAFF; D gene: -; clone size: -; J gene: TRBJ1-1; V gene: TRBV11-3
CDR3 DNA: TGTGCCAGCAGGGCCAATCATAGCTATGGGGAGACCCAGTACTTC; CDR3 protein: CASRANHSYGETQYF; D gene: -; clone size: -; J gene: TRBJ2-5; V gene: TRBV11-2
CDR3 DNA: TGTGCCAGCAGTGAATACGGGACATTGAGCAATCAGCCCCAGCATTTT; CDR3 protein: CASSEYGTLSNQPQHF; D gene: -; clone size: -; J gene: TRBJ1-5; V gene: TRBV2
CDR3 DNA: TGTGCCAGCAGCTTAGTCCGGGACAGGGACTACGAGCAGTACTTC; CDR3 protein: CASSLVRDRDYEQYF; D gene: TRBD1; clone size: -; J gene: TRBJ2-7; V gene: TRBV7-8
CDR3 DNA: TGCGCCAGCAGCTTGTGGGGGCAGGGTTCCGACGAGCAGTACTTC; CDR3 protein: CASSLWGQGSDEQYF; D gene: -; clone size: -; J gene: TRBJ2-7; V gene: TRBV5-1
CDR3 DNA: TGTGCCAGCAGCTTAAGAGGGTATGAAAAACTGTTTTTT; CDR3 protein: CASSLRGYEKLFF; D gene: -; clone size: -; J gene: TRBJ1-4; V gene: TRBV7-9
CDR3 DNA: TGTGCCAGCAGCTTAGGTGCAGGCGACGAGCAGTACTTC; CDR3 protein: CASSLGAGDEQYF; D gene: -; clone size: once; J gene: TRBJ2-7; V gene: TRBV13
CDR3 DNA: TGTGCCAGCAGGACGGGCGGGGAGACTCCGTTCTTC; CDR3 protein: CASRTGGETPFF; D gene: -; clone size: -; J gene: TRBJ2-1; V gene: TRBV28
CDR3 DNA: TGTGCCTGGAGCCCAGGGGCGGAGACCCAGTACTTC; CDR3 protein: CAWSPGAETQYF; D gene: -; clone size: once; J gene: TRBJ2-5; V gene: TRBV30
CDR3 DNA: TGTGCCAGCAGCCTAGCGGGAGGAGTAGGTGAGCAGTTCTTC; CDR3 protein: CASSLAGGVGEQFF; D gene: TRBD2; clone size: once; J gene: TRBJ2-1; V gene: TRBV11-3
CDR3 DNA: TGTGCCAGCAGTATGGGTCTAGCGGCCTACAATGAGCAGTTCTTC; CDR3 protein: CASSMGLAAYNEQFF; D gene: TRBD2; clone size: -; J gene: TRBJ2-1; V gene: TRBV6-5
CDR3 DNA: TGCGCCAGCAGCTTGGGGTTAGCGGGAGGGCCGATACAAGAGACCCAGTACTTC; CDR3 protein: CASSLGLAGGPIQETQYF; D gene: TRBD2; clone size: -; J gene: TRBJ2-5; V gene: TRBV5-1
CDR3 DNA: TGCGCCAGCAGCCGCGAGGGGGAAACCGGGGAGCTGTTTTTT; CDR3 protein: CASSREGETGELFF; D gene: -; clone size: -; J gene: TRBJ2-2; V gene: TRBV5-1
CDR3 DNA: TGTGCCAGCAGTGAGACAGGCGCCTATTCACCCCTCCACTTT; CDR3 protein: CASSETGAYSPLHF; D gene: -; clone size: once; J gene: TRBJ1-6; V gene: TRBV25-1
CDR3 DNA: TGCGCCAGTCGCACGGGGAACAATGAGCAGTTCTTC; CDR3 protein: CASRTGNNEQFF; D gene: -; clone size: -; J gene: TRBJ2-1; V gene: TRBV5-1
CDR3 DNA: TGTGCCAGTAGTCAGGGGCCCGGGACAGGGGCCTACGAGCAGTACTTC; CDR3 protein: CASSQGPGTGAYEQYF; D gene: TRBD1; clone size: -; J gene: TRBJ2-7; V gene: TRBV19